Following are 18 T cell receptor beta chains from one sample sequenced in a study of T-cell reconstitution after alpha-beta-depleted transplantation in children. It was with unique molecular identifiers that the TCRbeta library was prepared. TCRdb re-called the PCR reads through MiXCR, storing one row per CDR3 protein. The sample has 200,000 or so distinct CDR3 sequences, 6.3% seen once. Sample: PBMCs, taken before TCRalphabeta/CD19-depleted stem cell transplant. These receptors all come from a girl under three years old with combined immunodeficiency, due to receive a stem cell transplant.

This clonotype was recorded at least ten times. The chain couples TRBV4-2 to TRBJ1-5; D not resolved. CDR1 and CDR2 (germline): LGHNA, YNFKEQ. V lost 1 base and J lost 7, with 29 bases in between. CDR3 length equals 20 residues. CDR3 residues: CASSQVPVSKRVGSDQPQHF. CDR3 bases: TGTGCCAGCAGCCAAGTTCCTGTCTCGAAGAGGGTGGGGAGCGACCAGCCCCAGCATTTT.

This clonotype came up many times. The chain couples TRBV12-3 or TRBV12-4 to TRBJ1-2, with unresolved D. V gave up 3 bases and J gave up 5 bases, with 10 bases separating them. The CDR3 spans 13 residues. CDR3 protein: CASSFLNSYGYTF. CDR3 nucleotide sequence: TGTGCCAGCAGTTTTCTCAACTCATATGGCTACACCTTC.

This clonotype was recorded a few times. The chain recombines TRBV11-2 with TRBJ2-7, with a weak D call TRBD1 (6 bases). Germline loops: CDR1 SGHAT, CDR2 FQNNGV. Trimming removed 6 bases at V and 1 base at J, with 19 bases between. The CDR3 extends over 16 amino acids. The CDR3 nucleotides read TGTGCCAGCAGTTCTGATAGGGGGAGAAGTTCCTACGAGCAGTACTTC. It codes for CASSSDRGRSSYEQYF.

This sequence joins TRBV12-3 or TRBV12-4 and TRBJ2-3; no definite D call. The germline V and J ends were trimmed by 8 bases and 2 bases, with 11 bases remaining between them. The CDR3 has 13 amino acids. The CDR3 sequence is CASVEQFTDTQYF. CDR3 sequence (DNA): TGTGCCAGCGTAGAGCAGTTCACAGATACGCAGTATTTT.

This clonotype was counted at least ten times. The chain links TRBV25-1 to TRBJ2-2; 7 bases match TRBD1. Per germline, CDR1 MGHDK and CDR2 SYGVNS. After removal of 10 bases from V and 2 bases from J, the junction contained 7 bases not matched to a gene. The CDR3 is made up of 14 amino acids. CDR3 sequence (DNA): TGTGCCACAGGGACAGCGATTAACACCGGGGAGCTGTTTTTT. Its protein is CATGTAINTGELFF.

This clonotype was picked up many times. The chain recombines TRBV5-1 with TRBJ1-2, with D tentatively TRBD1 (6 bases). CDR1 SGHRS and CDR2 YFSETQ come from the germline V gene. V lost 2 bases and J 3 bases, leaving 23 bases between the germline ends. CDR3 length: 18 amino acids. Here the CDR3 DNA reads TGCGCCAGCAGCTTCAATCCCCCCGGAGGGGGAATATACTATGGCTACACCTTC. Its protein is CASSFNPPGGGIYYGYTF.

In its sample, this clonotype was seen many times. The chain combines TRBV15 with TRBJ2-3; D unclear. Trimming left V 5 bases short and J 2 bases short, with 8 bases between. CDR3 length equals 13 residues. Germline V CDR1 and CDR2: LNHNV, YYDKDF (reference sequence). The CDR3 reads CATSGYFTDTQYF. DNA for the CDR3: TGTGCCACCAGCGGATACTTCACAGATACGCAGTATTTT.

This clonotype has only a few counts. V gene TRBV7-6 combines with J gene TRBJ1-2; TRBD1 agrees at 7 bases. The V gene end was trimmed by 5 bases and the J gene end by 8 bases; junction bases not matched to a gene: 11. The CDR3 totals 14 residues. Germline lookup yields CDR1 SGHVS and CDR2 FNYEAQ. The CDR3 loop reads CASSPRTGLGGYTF. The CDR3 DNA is TGTGCCAGCAGCCCGCGGACAGGACTGGGCGGCTACACCTTC.

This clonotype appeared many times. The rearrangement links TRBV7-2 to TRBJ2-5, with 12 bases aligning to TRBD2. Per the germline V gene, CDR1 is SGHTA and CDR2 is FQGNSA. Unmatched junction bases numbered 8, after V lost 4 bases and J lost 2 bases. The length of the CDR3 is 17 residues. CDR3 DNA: TGTGCCAGCAGCTCCCGATCTCTAGCGGGAGGGCAAGAGACCCAGTACTTC. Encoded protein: CASSSRSLAGGQETQYF. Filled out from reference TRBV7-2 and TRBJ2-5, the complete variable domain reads GAGVSQSPSNKVTEKGKDVELRCDPISGHTALYWYRQSLGQGLEFLIYFQGNSAPDKSGLPSDRFSAERTGGSVSTLTIQRTQQEDSAVYLCASSSRSLAGGQETQYFGPGTRLLVL.

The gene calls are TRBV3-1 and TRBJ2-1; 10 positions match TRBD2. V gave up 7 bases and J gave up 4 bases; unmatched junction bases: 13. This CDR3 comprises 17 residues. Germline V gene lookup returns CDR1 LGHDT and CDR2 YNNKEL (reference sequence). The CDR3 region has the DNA TGTGCCAGCACCGATACTAGCGGGGCCTCTTCTTACAATGAGCAGTTCTTC. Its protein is CASTDTSGASSYNEQFF.

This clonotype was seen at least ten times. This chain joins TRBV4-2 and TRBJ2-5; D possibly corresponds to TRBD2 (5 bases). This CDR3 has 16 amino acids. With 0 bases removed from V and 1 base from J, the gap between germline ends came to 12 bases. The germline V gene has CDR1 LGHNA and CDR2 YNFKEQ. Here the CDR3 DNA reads TGTGCCAGCAGCCAAGAGGAGGCGGTCGGCCAAGAGACCCAGTACTTC. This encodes CASSQEEAVGQETQYF.

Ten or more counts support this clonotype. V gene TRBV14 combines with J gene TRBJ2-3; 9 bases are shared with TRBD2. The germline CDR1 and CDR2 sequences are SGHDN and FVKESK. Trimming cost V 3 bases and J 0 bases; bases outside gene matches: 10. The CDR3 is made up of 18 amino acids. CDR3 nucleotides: TGTGCCAGCAGCCAGGCTAGCGGGGTATTACCTAGCACAGATACGCAGTATTTT. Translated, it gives CASSQASGVLPSTDTQYF.

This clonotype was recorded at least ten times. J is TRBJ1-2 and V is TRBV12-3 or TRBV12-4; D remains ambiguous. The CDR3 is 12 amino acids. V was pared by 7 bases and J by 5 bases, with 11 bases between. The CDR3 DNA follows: TGTGCCAGCAAGAGAAGAGGTTATGGCTACACCTTC. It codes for CASKRRGYGYTF.

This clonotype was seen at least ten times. The CDR3 coding sequence is TGTGCCAGCAGTTTTCCCCGGGAACCAAACTATGGCTACACCTTC. Translated, it gives CASSFPREPNYGYTF. The genes are TRBV28 and TRBJ1-2; D gene uncertain. The CDR3 has 15 residues. V lost 3 bases to trimming and J lost 2 bases, with 13 bases between them. Germline loops: CDR1 MDHEN, CDR2 SYDVKM.

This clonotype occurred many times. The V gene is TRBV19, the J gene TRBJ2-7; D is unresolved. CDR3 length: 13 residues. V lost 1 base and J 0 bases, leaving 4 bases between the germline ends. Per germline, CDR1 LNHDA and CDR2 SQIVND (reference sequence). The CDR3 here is CASSIAVSYEQYF. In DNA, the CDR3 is TGTGCCAGTAGTATAGCAGTCTCCTACGAGCAGTACTTC.

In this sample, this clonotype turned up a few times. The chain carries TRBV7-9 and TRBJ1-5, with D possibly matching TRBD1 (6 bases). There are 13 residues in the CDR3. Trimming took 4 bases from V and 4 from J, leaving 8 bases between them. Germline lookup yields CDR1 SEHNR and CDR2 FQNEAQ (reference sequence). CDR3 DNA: TGTGCCAGCAGCTACACAGGGAATCAGCCCCAGCATTTT. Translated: CASSYTGNQPQHF.

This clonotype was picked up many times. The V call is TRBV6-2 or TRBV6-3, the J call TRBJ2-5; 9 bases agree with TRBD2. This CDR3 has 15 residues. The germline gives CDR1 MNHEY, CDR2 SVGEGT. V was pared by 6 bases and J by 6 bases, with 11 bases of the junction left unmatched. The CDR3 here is CASSYELAGVKTQYF. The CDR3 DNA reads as TGTGCCAGCAGCTACGAATTAGCGGGAGTGAAGACCCAGTACTTC.

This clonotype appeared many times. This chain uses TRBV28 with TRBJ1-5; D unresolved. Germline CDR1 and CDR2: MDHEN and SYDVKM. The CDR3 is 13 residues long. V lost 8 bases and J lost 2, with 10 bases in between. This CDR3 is CASAWAGNQPQHF. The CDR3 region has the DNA TGTGCCAGCGCCTGGGCGGGCAATCAGCCCCAGCATTTT. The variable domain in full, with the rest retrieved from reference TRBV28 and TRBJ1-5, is DVKVTQSSRYLVKRTGEKVFLECVQDMDHENMFWYRQDPGLGLRLIYFSYDVKMKEKGDIPEGYSVSREKKERFSLILESASTNQTSMYLCASAWAGNQPQHFGDGTRLSIL.